Listed here are 27 T cell receptor beta chains from one sample, sequenced in a study of Graves' ophthalmopathy and Graves' hyperthyroidism. Amplification from RNA transcripts yielded the TCR beta CDR3 regions. First-round RT-PCR employed HTBI primers, with a second-round multiplex PCR after it. TCRdb reprocessed the multiplex PCR reads via MiXCR and lists one record per CDR3 protein. Of around 600,000 distinct CDR3 sequences in the sample, about 40% were seen once. The sample was peripheral blood. The receptors originated from an adult man with Graves' ophthalmopathy.

The table lists this clonotype with a few counts. CDR3 coding DNA: TGTGCCAGCAGTTTAAAGTTGACTAGCGGCTACGAGCAGTACTTC. It translates to CASSLKLTSGYEQYF. The genes are TRBV2 and TRBJ2-7; 9 bases are a match to TRBD2. Germline V lookup: CDR1 SNHLY, CDR2 FYNNEI. The CDR3 is 15 residues long. The trim removed 5 bases at V and 3 bases at J, leaving 8 bases unmatched.

V is TRBV25-1 and J is TRBJ2-2, with 7 bases matching TRBD2. V shed 6 bases and J 1 base; nucleotides not matched to a gene: 8. CDR1 MGHDK and CDR2 SYGVNS come from the germline V gene. The CDR3 is 16 amino acids. The CDR3 nucleotides read TGTGCCAGCAGCCAACGGGCTAGCGGGAACACCGGGGAGCTGTTTTTT. As protein: CASSQRASGNTGELFF.

The chain links TRBV6-1 to TRBJ1-5; D unclear. The CDR3 consists of 15 residues. The V and J ends lost 5 bases and 7 bases respectively, with 18 bases between them. Germline CDR1 MNHNS, CDR2 SASEGT. The CDR3 sequence: CASSTRETLTQPQHF. CDR3 DNA sequence: TGTGCCAGCAGTACACGAGAGACTCTGACCCAGCCCCAGCATTTT.

The table lists this clonotype with a count of one. This sequence joins TRBV5-1 and TRBJ2-7; D gene ambiguous. Trimming removed 0 bases from V and 2 bases from J, with 9 bases in between. Germline CDR1 reads SGHRS; CDR2 reads YFSETQ. The CDR3 runs 14 residues. CDR3 sequence: CASSLDLDTYEQYF. The DNA for the CDR3 is TGCGCCAGCAGCTTGGACTTGGATACCTACGAGCAGTACTTC. Looking up the rest from reference TRBV5-1 and TRBJ2-7 gives the full variable domain: KAGVTQTPRYLIKTRGQQVTLSCSPISGHRSVSWYQQTPGQGLQFLFEYFSETQRNKGNFPGRFSGRQFSNSRSEMNVSTLELGDSALYLCASSLDLDTYEQYFGPGTRLTVT.

There are many counts of this clonotype. This rearrangement joins TRBV7-9 to TRBJ1-3; D unresolved. CDR1 SEHNR and CDR2 FQNEAQ come from the germline V gene (reference sequence). This CDR3 spans 15 amino acids. The V end lost 5 bases, the J end lost 0 bases, and 11 bases lay between the germline ends. The CDR3 reads CASSTYGDSGNTIYF. CDR3 nucleotides: TGTGCCAGCAGCACATACGGGGACTCTGGAAACACCATATATTTT.

This clonotype appeared a few times. The chain combines TRBV20-1 with TRBJ1-3; D remains unclear. The CDR3 is 14 residues long. The ends were cut back, 6 bases at V and 3 bases at J, with 15 bases in the middle. Per the germline V gene, CDR1 is DFQATT and CDR2 is SNEGSKA (reference sequence). CDR3 sequence: CSAPRASFGNTIYF. The CDR3 coding sequence is TGCAGTGCCCCCCGGGCATCTTTTGGAAACACCATATATTTT.

V usage is TRBV29-1 and J usage is TRBJ2-7; maybe TRBD2 (6 bases). Trimming took off 2 bases at V and 6 bases at J, with 20 bases between the two ends. The CDR3 contains 15 residues. Germline loops: CDR1 SQVTM, CDR2 ANQGSEA. The CDR3 reads CSVERGRKGGSEQYF. CDR3 DNA: TGCAGCGTTGAAAGGGGCAGAAAGGGAGGTTCCGAGCAGTACTTC.

This clonotype was seen repeatedly, ten times or more. J is TRBJ1-3 and V is TRBV12-3 or TRBV12-4, with a tentative D call TRBD1 (6 bases). Trimming shortened V by 5 bases and J by 2 bases, and 13 bases separated the two germline ends. The CDR3 contains 15 residues. CDR3 loop: CASSPQGGAGNTIYF. The CDR3 region has the DNA TGTGCCAGCAGTCCACAGGGAGGAGCTGGAAACACCATATATTTT.

The rearrangement joins TRBV6-5 to TRBJ2-5; D gene ambiguous. V lost 6 bases to trimming and J lost 4 bases, with 21 bases between them. The germline V gene has CDR1 MNHEY and CDR2 SVGAGI. CDR3 length: 16 residues. The CDR3 is CASSFPQSGTGETQYF. The CDR3 bases are TGTGCCAGCAGCTTCCCACAGTCGGGCACGGGAGAGACCCAGTACTTC.

This clonotype has only a few counts. The chain recombines TRBV12-3 or TRBV12-4 with TRBJ2-1, with 10 bases matching TRBD2. The CDR3 is 15 amino acids. V shed 2 bases, J shed 8 bases, and the junction held 6 bases outside the gene matches. CDR3: CASSLSSGRSYEQFF. CDR3 bases: TGTGCCAGCAGTTTATCTAGCGGGAGATCCTATGAGCAGTTCTTC.

This clonotype was counted ten times or more. The chain recombines TRBV7-8 with TRBJ1-2; 9 nucleotides line up with TRBD1. In germline, CDR1 is SGHVS, CDR2 FQNEAQ. The CDR3 extends over 15 amino acids. Trimming cost V 2 bases and J 8 bases; bases outside gene matches: 9. The CDR3 DNA sequence: TGTGCCAGCAGCTTAACAGGGGGCCAGGGTACGGGCTACACCTTC. Protein product: CASSLTGGQGTGYTF. Full variable domain (rest looked up from reference TRBV7-8 and TRBJ1-2): GAGVSQSPRYKVAKRGQDVALRCDPISGHVSLFWYQQALGQGPEFLTYFQNEAQLDKSGLPSDRFFAERPEGSVSTLKIQRTQQEDSAVYLCASSLTGGQGTGYTFGSGTRLTVV.

This chain links TRBV5-5 with TRBJ2-7, with 9 bases matching TRBD2. The V segment lost 4 bases and the J segment 2 bases; nucleotides outside the gene matches: 4. The CDR3 is 14 amino acids. Per the germline V gene, CDR1 is SGHKS and CDR2 is YYEKEE (reference sequence). The CDR3 is CASSQGLATYEQYF. The CDR3 nucleotides are TGTGCCAGCAGCCAGGGACTAGCTACCTACGAGCAGTACTTC.

The V and J genes are TRBV7-3 and TRBJ2-7, with D maybe TRBD2 (6 bases). Germline V lookup: CDR1 SGHTA, CDR2 FQGTGA. Trimming stripped 5 bases from V and 6 bases from J, with 23 bases between. There are 16 residues in the CDR3. The CDR3 reads CASSQEGSGVFGEQYF. CDR3 DNA: TGTGCCAGCAGCCAAGAAGGGTCGGGGGTGTTTGGCGAGCAGTACTTC.

This clonotype has a count of ten or more. This chain joins TRBV10-3 and TRBJ1-4; tentative D call: TRBD1 (5 bases). Germline CDR1 is ENHRY and CDR2 is SYGVKD. The CDR3 is made up of 15 amino acids. V lost 10 bases, J lost 0 bases, and 15 bases lay in between. CDR3 residues: CATSDSTATNEKLFF. The CDR3 coding sequence is TGTGCCACCTCCGACAGCACCGCAACTAATGAAAAACTGTTTTTT.

This clonotype was detected ten times or more. The chain uses TRBV29-1 and TRBJ1-1, with D uncertain. CDR3 size: 10 residues. The germline V gene has CDR1 SQVTM and CDR2 ANQGSEA. The germline V and J ends were trimmed by 8 bases and 8 bases, with 12 bases remaining between them. CDR3 loop: CSTLKVEAFF. The CDR3 DNA reads TGCAGCACGTTAAAGGTAGAAGCTTTCTTT.

This clonotype was seen more than once but under ten times. In DNA form, the CDR3 reads TGTGCCAGCAGCCGCCTGGCCCGGGGGGGACAGGGGGGGTACGAGCAGTACTTC. Residues: CASSRLARGGQGGYEQYF. This chain uses TRBV11-2 with TRBJ2-7; 11 positions match TRBD1. This CDR3 has 18 residues. Germline V gene sequence: CDR1 SGHAT, CDR2 FQNNGV. The trim removed 5 bases at V and 4 bases at J, leaving 16 bases unmatched.

The chain employs TRBV7-8 and TRBJ1-3; TRBD2 might be the D (6 bases). The J call may be faulty, since TRBJ2-3 better matches the DNA end. The CDR3 covers 16 residues. Germline CDR1 SGHVS, CDR2 FQNEAQ. The DNA for the CDR3 is TGTGCCAGCAGCTTAAAGGTCCGCGGGACCTCAGATACGCAGTATTTT. It codes for CASSLKVRGTSDTQYF.

The CDR3 sequence: CASSQGAHYSNQPQHF. The CDR3 bases are TGTGCCAGCAGCCAGGGGGCCCATTATAGCAATCAGCCCCAGCATTTT. The V call is TRBV7-8, the J call TRBJ1-5; 8 positions agree with TRBD1. CDR1 and CDR2 (germline): SGHVS, FQNEAQ. This CDR3 contains 16 residues. J lost 0 bases, V lost 5 bases, and 6 bases had no gene match.

The chain carries TRBV7-2 and TRBJ1-4; D perhaps matches TRBD1 (5 bases). This CDR3 has 13 amino acids. V lost 5 bases to trimming and J lost 7 bases, with 11 bases between them. Germline V gene data show CDR1 as SGHTA and CDR2 as FQGNSA. The CDR3 DNA is TGTGCCAGCAGCCAAGGGGCAAGTGAAAAACTGTTTTTT. Protein: CASSQGASEKLFF. The variable domain in full, with the rest retrieved from reference TRBV7-2 and TRBJ1-4, is GAGVSQSPSNKVTEKGKDVELRCDPISGHTALYWYRQSLGQGLEFLIYFQGNSAPDKSGLPSDRFSAERTGGSVSTLTIQRTQQEDSAVYLCASSQGASEKLFFGSGTQLSVL.

Turning to this clonotype: A much larger clone is a single base away; this may be a read error. This chain uses TRBV7-9 with TRBJ2-7; tentatively, D is TRBD2 (5 bases). The CDR3 consists of 13 residues. V dropped 4 bases and J dropped 4 bases, with 11 bases sitting between them. Germline assignment: CDR1 SEHNR and CDR2 FQNEAQ (reference sequence). Here the CDR3 reads CASSSKRGYEQYF. The CDR3 DNA sequence: TGTGCCAGCAGCTCAAAACGGGGTTACGAGCAGTACTTC.

The chain uses TRBV9 and TRBJ1-5; a weak D match, TRBD1 (6 bases). Deletions cut 5 bases from V and 15 bases from J, with 21 bases between. The germline gives CDR1 SGDLS, CDR2 YYNGEE. This CDR3 region has 13 residues. DNA for the CDR3: TGTGCCAGCAGTGATGAGGGGGGCGTCCCGCCGCATTTT. Amino acid sequence: CASSDEGGVPPHF.

The chain has TRBV29-1 and TRBJ1-3, with D uncertain. From germline, CDR1 is SQVTM and CDR2 ANQGSEA. The CDR3 sequence is 13 residues long. The CDR3 DNA reads TGCAGTTTCGGCGGAGTAGGACGGAACACCATATATTTT. Residues: CSFGGVGRNTIYF.

The rearrangement joins TRBV6-6 to TRBJ1-1; 11 bases agree with TRBD1. This CDR3 comprises 17 residues. Per the germline V gene, CDR1 is MNHNY and CDR2 is SVGAGI (reference sequence). V lost 2 bases, J lost 3 bases, and 8 bases stayed unmatched. CDR3 coding DNA: TGTGCCAGCAGTTACCTTTCCCCGGGACAGGGGGACACTGAAGCTTTCTTT. Translation gives CASSYLSPGQGDTEAFF.

This clonotype was counted at least ten times. V and J are TRBV12-3 or TRBV12-4 and TRBJ2-5; D remains unclear. Trimming took 7 bases from V and 0 from J, leaving 9 bases between them. This CDR3 contains 13 residues. CDR3 DNA sequence: TGTGCCAGCAAGGGCGACTACCAAGAGACCCAGTACTTC. Its protein is CASKGDYQETQYF.

There are many counts of this clonotype. The chain joins TRBV12-3 or TRBV12-4 to TRBJ1-2; perhaps TRBD1 as D (6 bases). The CDR3 runs to 14 residues. Trimming took off 2 bases at V and 6 bases at J, with 13 bases between the two ends. The CDR3 DNA sequence: TGTGCCAGCAGTTTATCGTACAGGGAGGATGGCTACACCTTC. Encoded protein: CASSLSYREDGYTF.

This clonotype was observed at least ten times. This chain links TRBV20-1 with TRBJ1-5; D possibly corresponds to TRBD1 (6 bases). CDR3 length equals 14 residues. In germline, CDR1 is DFQATT, CDR2 SNEGSKA (reference sequence). V was shortened by 0 bases and J by 6 bases, with 12 bases between the two germline ends. In nucleotides, the CDR3 is TGCAGTGCTAGAGAAGGGGGGAGTCGTCAGCCCCAGCATTTT. Its translation is CSAREGGSRQPQHF.

The genes are TRBV12-5 and TRBJ2-7; unclear D gene. The V gene's germline CDR1 is LGHNT and CDR2 FRNRAP. This CDR3 contains 12 residues. The germline V and J ends were trimmed by 2 bases and 4 bases, with 6 bases remaining between them. The CDR3 DNA is TGTGCTAGTGGTTTGCAGGTTTACGAGCAGTACTTC. It translates to CASGLQVYEQYF.